This passage covers 18 T cell receptor beta chains from one sample sequenced in a study of blood T cell repertoires in COVID-19 (TCRdb year 2020). The library came from the immunoSEQ multiplex PCR assay. TCRdb's version of the immuneACCESS table is confined to in-frame rearrangements and falls short of the full clone set. An unresolved V gene accounts for under half of the shortfall where checked; the remainder is of unknown origin. The sample has 65,000 to 80,000 clones on record, 70% to 90% of them singletons. The ten largest account for around a sixth of the sample. Sequenced input: peripheral blood. These receptors originate from a man older than 75 in a cohort sampled during active COVID-19.

The chain links TRBV30 to TRBJ2-3, with D maybe TRBD2 (5 bases). Germline V gene lookup returns CDR1 GTSNPN and CDR2 SVGIG (reference sequence). Trimming cost V 4 bases and J 3 bases, with 32 bases left between them. The CDR3 has 20 residues. In DNA, the CDR3 is TGTGCCTGGATCAGCGCCCCCGGCGGGCAGGATCATTCCAATACAGATACGCAGTATTTT. It encodes CAWISAPGGQDHSNTDTQYF.

This clone was seen only a few times. V and J are TRBV13 and TRBJ2-7; 8 nucleotides align to TRBD1. The junction had 15 bases not matched to a gene; V was cut back by 2 bases and J by 6 bases. Germline V lookup: CDR1 PRHDT, CDR2 FYEKMQ (reference sequence). The CDR3 sequence is 17 residues long. CDR3 region: CASSLLTRGQGTREQYF. The DNA of the CDR3 is TGTGCCAGCAGCTTATTAACCAGGGGGCAGGGAACGCGCGAGCAGTACTTC.

The chain employs TRBV3-1 (or the pseudogene TRBV3-2) and TRBJ1-5; D is possibly TRBD1 (5 bases). The CDR3 has 15 residues. The germline V gene encodes CDR1 LGHDT and CDR2 YNNKEL (reference sequence). V was shortened by 5 bases and J by 7 bases, with 18 bases between the two germline ends. CDR3 in amino acids: CASSLDSGGNQPQHF. The CDR3 bases are TGTGCCAGCAGCTTAGACTCGGGGGGTAACCAGCCCCAGCATTTT.

The chain joins TRBV7-9 to TRBJ1-1; D not resolved. CDR1 and CDR2 from the germline V gene are SEHNR and FQNEAQ (reference sequence). Trimming shortened V by 2 bases and J by 2 bases, and 15 bases separated the two germline ends. There are 16 residues in the CDR3. CDR3 sequence: CASSLYSGKPNTEAFF. Here the CDR3 DNA reads TGTGCCAGCAGCTTATATTCGGGAAAGCCTAACACTGAAGCTTTCTTT.

The chain joins TRBV10-3 to TRBJ2-7; TRBD1 matches at 9 bases. J was trimmed by 5 bases and V by 6 bases; bases with no gene match: 5. The CDR3 covers 13 residues. The germline gives CDR1 ENHRY, CDR2 SYGVKD. The chain's CDR3 is CAIRRTGDDEQYV. The CDR3 nucleotides read TGTGCCATCAGGCGGACAGGGGACGACGAGCAGTACGTC.

The chain couples TRBV7-3 to TRBJ2-1; 13 bases line up with TRBD2. The V gene's germline CDR1 is SGHTA and CDR2 FQGTGA. Trimming took 2 bases from V and 7 from J; bases not matched to a gene: 5. The CDR3 runs to 16 residues. CDR3 nucleotides: TGTGCCAGCAGCTTAGTCGGGACTAGCGGGGAGAATGAGCAGTTCTTC. Translating it yields CASSLVGTSGENEQFF.

The rearrangement links TRBV18 to TRBJ2-1; 10 bases agree with TRBD2. The CDR3 spans 15 residues. The V gene end was trimmed by 6 bases and the J gene end by 5 bases; junction bases not matched to a gene: 7. CDR1 is KGHSH, CDR2 LQKENI, per germline. This chain's CDR3 is CASSPGLAGDNEQFF. The CDR3 DNA sequence: TGTGCCAGCTCGCCGGGGCTAGCGGGGGACAATGAGCAGTTCTTC.

This chain joins TRBV4-3 and TRBJ2-3; 7 bases are shared with TRBD2. Germline CDR1 is LGHNA and CDR2 is YSLEER. The length of the CDR3 is 15 residues. V lost 1 base to trimming and J lost 3 bases; unmatched junction nucleotides: 4. The CDR3 DNA reads TGCGCCAGCAGCCAAGGACTAGCTGGTACAGATACGCAGTATTTT. It codes for CASSQGLAGTDTQYF.

This clone was seen only once. This sequence joins TRBV5-1 and TRBJ2-2; 14 bases are a match to TRBD2. Germline V gene sequence: CDR1 SGHRS, CDR2 YFSETQ. This CDR3 has 16 amino acids. Trimming cost V 3 bases and J 6 bases; bases outside gene matches: 4. Written as DNA, the CDR3 is TGCGCCAGCAGCTCCCGGACTAGCGGGGGGTCCGGGGAGCTGTTTTTT. Encoded protein: CASSSRTSGGSGELFF.

The J gene is TRBJ2-3, the V gene TRBV7-9; no firm D call. The germline V gene encodes CDR1 SEHNR and CDR2 FQNEAQ (reference sequence). V lost 5 bases to trimming and J lost 6 bases, with 9 bases between them. The CDR3 is made up of 12 amino acids. CDR3 sequence reads: CASSPSPDTQYF. The CDR3, as DNA: TGTGCCAGCAGCCCCTCCCCGGATACGCAGTATTTT.

J is TRBJ2-5 and V is TRBV9; D is unclear. CDR3 length: 13 amino acids. Trimming took 4 bases from V and 5 from J, leaving 12 bases between them. The germline CDR1 and CDR2 sequences are SGDLS and YYNGEE. CDR3 residues: CASSPSVRETQYF. The DNA for the CDR3 is TGTGCCAGCAGCCCCTCGGTCAGGGAGACCCAGTACTTC.

The CDR3 here is CASSLFRAGGNSPLHF. DNA for the CDR3: TGTGCCAGCAGCTTGTTTAGGGCGGGAGGCAACTCACCCCTCCACTTT. V and J are TRBV5-6 and TRBJ1-6; unclear D gene. The CDR3 loop spans 16 amino acids. Trimming cost V 1 base and J 10 bases, with 18 bases left between them. The germline gives CDR1 SGHDT, CDR2 YYEEEE.

The genes are TRBV7-9 and TRBJ1-2; 7 positions match TRBD1. V shed 5 bases, J shed 7 bases, and the junction held 7 bases outside the gene matches. The CDR3 is made up of 13 amino acids. Germline loops: CDR1 SEHNR, CDR2 FQNEAQ (reference sequence). In DNA, the CDR3 is TGTGCCAGCAGCCCTAACGCAGGGGGTGGCTACACCTTC. Translating it yields CASSPNAGGGYTF.

This chain connects TRBV4-2 to TRBJ1-4; D is perhaps TRBD1 (6 bases). The CDR3 totals 15 residues. V was trimmed by 4 bases and J by 6 bases, leaving 15 bases between them. The germline gives CDR1 LGHNA, CDR2 YNFKEQ. CDR3 loop: CASSRKSHRDEKLFF. The DNA for the CDR3 is TGTGCCAGCAGCCGCAAGTCCCACAGGGATGAAAAACTGTTTTTT.

The genes are TRBV5-4 and TRBJ1-5; a weak D match, TRBD1 (5 bases). The germline V gene encodes CDR1 SGHNT and CDR2 YYREEE (reference sequence). V shed 3 bases and J shed 3 bases, with 10 bases lying between them. CDR3 length equals 14 residues. The CDR3 region has the DNA TGTGCCAGCAGCTCCCAGGGCCCCAATCAGCCCCAGCATTTT. This translates into CASSSQGPNQPQHF.

The chain recombines TRBV18 with TRBJ1-1; no definite D call. Per the germline V gene, CDR1 is KGHSH and CDR2 is LQKENI. The CDR3 has 13 residues. With 2 bases removed from V and 3 bases from J, the gap between germline ends came to 7 bases. The CDR3 protein is CASSPALDTEAFF. The CDR3 nucleotides are TGTGCCAGCTCACCAGCGCTAGACACTGAAGCTTTCTTT. The full variable domain, in which reference TRBV18 and TRBJ1-1 provide the parts outside the CDR3, is NAGVMQNPRHLVRRRGQEARLRCSPMKGHSHVYWYRQLPEEGLKFMVYLQKENIIDESGMPKERFSAEFPKEGPSILRIQQVVRGDSAAYFCASSPALDTEAFFGQGTRLTVV.

The chain has TRBV18 and TRBJ1-5; TRBD1 aligns across 7 bases. The CDR3 sequence is 13 residues long. Trimming at V came to 8 bases and at J to 6 bases, leaving 7 bases not matched to a gene. CDR1 is KGHSH and CDR2 is LQKENI in the germline V gene. CDR3 DNA sequence: TGTGCCAGCCGCGACAGGGAGAGTCAGCCCCAGCATTTT. Translated, it gives CASRDRESQPQHF.

This chain links TRBV7-2 with TRBJ2-5; 10 nucleotides match TRBD2. With 3 bases clipped from V and 4 bases from J, the junction kept 5 bases outside the gene matches. Germline lookup yields CDR1 SGHTA and CDR2 FQGNSA. The CDR3 has 15 residues. CDR3 sequence (DNA): TGTGCCAGCAGCTTGCGAAGCGGGGGGGGAGAGACCCAGTACTTC. Protein: CASSLRSGGGETQYF.